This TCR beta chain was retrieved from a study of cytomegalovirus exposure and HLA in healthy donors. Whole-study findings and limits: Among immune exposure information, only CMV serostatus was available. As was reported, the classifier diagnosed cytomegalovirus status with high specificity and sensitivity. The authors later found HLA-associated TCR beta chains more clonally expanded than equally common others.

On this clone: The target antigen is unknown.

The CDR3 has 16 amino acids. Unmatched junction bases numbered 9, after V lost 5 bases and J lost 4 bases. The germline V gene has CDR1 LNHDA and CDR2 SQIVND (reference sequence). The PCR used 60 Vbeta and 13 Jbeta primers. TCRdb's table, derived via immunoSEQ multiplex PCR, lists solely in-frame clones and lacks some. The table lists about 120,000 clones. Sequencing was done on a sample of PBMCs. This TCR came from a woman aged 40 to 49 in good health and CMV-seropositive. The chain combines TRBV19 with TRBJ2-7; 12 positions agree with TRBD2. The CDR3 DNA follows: TGTGCCAGTAGTCTTAGACTAGCGGGAGTGATGTACGAGCAGTACTTC. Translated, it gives CASSLRLAGVMYEQYF.